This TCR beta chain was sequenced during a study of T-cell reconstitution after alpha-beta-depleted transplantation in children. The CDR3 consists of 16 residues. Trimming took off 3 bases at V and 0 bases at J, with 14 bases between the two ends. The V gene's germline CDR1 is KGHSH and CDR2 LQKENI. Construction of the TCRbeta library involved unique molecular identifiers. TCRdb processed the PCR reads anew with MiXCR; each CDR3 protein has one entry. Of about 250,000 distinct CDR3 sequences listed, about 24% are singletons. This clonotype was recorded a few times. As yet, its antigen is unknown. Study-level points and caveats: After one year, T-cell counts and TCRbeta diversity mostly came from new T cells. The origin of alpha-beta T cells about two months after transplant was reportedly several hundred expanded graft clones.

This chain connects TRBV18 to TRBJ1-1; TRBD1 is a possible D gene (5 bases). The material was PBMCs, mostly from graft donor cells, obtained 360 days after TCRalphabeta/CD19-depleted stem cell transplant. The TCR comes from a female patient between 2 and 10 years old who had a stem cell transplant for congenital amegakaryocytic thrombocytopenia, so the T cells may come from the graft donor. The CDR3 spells CASSPYRTGLNTEAFF. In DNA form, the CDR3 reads TGTGCCAGCTCACCTTACAGGACGGGTTTGAACACTGAAGCTTTCTTT.